Presented here are 8 T cell receptor beta chains from one specimen sequenced in a study of beta chain features in type 1 diabetes. The whole isolated RNA underwent reverse transcription, so sequencing captured expressed TCRB transcripts. Some clones are missing from TCRdb's copy, which holds only in-frame ones; the method was immunoSEQ multiplex PCR. The table shows roughly 330,000 clones, with roughly 9.6% occurring only once. The specimen was naive CD4+ T cells from blood. The receptors stem from a woman in her 30s in good health.

V and J are TRBV5-6 and TRBJ2-5; 11 bases line up with TRBD2. V shed 0 bases, J shed 5 bases, and the junction held 3 bases outside the gene matches. The CDR3 spans 15 residues. CDR1 and CDR2 (germline): SGHDT, YYEEEE. The CDR3 sequence is CASSLGLAGWETQYF. The CDR3 DNA is TGTGCCAGCAGCTTGGGACTAGCGGGATGGGAGACCCAGTACTTC.

The CDR3 coding sequence is TGTGCCAGCAGCGCAGGGACTAGCGGACGAGATACGCAGTATTTT. Protein: CASSAGTSGRDTQYF. V is TRBV6-4 and J is TRBJ2-3; 11 positions agree with TRBD2. The V gene end was trimmed by 6 bases and the J gene end by 5 bases; junction bases not matched to a gene: 7. This CDR3 spans 15 amino acids. Germline lookup yields CDR1 MRHNA and CDR2 SNTAGT.

The CDR3 loop reads CASSSSIRYEQYF. As DNA, the CDR3 is TGTGCCAGCAGCTCAAGCATCCGCTACGAGCAGTACTTC. This chain uses TRBV7-2 with TRBJ2-7; D call uncertain. Germline lookup yields CDR1 SGHTA and CDR2 FQGNSA. The CDR3 is made up of 13 amino acids. V was shortened by 4 bases and J by 3 bases, with 10 bases between the two germline ends.

This clone was detected only a few times. The rearrangement joins TRBV18 to TRBJ1-1; 7 nucleotides line up with TRBD1. Germline CDR1 and CDR2: KGHSH and LQKENI. The ends lost 9 bases at V and 5 bases at J; junction bases unmatched: 6. There are 12 residues in the CDR3. In DNA, the CDR3 is TGTGCCAGTAGGAGGGGGCTTACTGAAGCTTTCTTT. Protein product: CASRRGLTEAFF.

The sample holds a few counts of this clone. The CDR3 nucleotides are TGTGCCAGCAGTTCCCGACTAGCCAAAAACATTCAGTACTTC. Its translation: CASSSRLAKNIQYF. The chain has TRBV27 and TRBJ2-4; D unresolved. Germline lookup yields CDR1 MNHEY and CDR2 SMNVEV (reference sequence). The CDR3 consists of 14 residues. Trimming took 4 bases from V and 0 from J, leaving 7 bases between them.

Only a few counts were recorded for this clone. J is TRBJ1-4 and V is TRBV27; tentatively, D is TRBD1 (5 bases). This CDR3 is 15 amino acids long. Trimming took 6 bases from V and 0 from J, leaving 11 bases between them. Germline lookup yields CDR1 MNHEY and CDR2 SMNVEV (reference sequence). The CDR3 region has the DNA TGTGCCAGCAGCCTGACAGCCGCAACTAATGAAAAACTGTTTTTT. Protein sequence: CASSLTAATNEKLFF.

There are a few counts of this clone. Other nucleotide sequences in the sample specify the same CDR3. The CDR3 reads CASSISGVYEQYF. CDR3 nucleotides: TGTGCCAGTAGTATTTCGGGGGTCTACGAGCAGTACTTC. The chain has TRBV19 and TRBJ2-7; D may be TRBD2 (6 bases). V was clipped by 3 bases and J by 3 bases, with 9 bases between them. Germline CDR1 reads LNHDA; CDR2 reads SQIVND (reference sequence). The CDR3 extends over 13 amino acids.

This clone was recorded a few times. The chain combines TRBV27 with TRBJ2-3, with 7 bases that match TRBD2. Germline V CDR1 and CDR2: MNHEY, SMNVEV (reference sequence). CDR3 length equals 15 residues. Unmatched junction bases numbered 3, after V lost 2 bases and J lost 1 base. The CDR3 DNA follows: TGTGCCAGCAGTTTACGTCGGGAGGGCACAGATACGCAGTATTTT. It codes for CASSLRREGTDTQYF.